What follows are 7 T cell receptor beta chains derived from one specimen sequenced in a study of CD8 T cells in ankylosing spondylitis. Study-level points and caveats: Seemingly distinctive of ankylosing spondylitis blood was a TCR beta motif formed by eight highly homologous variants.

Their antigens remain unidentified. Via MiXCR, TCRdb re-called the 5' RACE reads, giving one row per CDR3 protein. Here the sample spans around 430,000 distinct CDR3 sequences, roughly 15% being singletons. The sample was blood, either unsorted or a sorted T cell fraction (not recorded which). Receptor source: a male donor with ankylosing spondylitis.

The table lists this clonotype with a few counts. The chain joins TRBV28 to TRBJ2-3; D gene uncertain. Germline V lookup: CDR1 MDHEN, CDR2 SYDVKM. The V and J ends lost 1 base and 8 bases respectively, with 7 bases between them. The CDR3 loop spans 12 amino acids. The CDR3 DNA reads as TGTGCCAGCAGTTTATCCCCGGGTACGCAGTATTTT. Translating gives CASSLSPGTQYF.

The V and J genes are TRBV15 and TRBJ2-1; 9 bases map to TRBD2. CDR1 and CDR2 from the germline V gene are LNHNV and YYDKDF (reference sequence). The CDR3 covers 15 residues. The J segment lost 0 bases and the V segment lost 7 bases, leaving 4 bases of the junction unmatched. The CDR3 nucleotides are TGTGCCACCAACCCGGGACTAGCCTCCTACAATGAGCAGTTCTTC. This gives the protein CATNPGLASYNEQFF.

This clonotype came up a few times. CDR3 DNA: TGCAGTGCTAGAGTTAGCGGGGGGGCCGGTGATACGCAGTATTTT. As protein: CSARVSGGAGDTQYF. V usage is TRBV20-1 and J usage is TRBJ2-3; 11 bases fit TRBD2. CDR3 size: 15 residues. Unmatched junction bases numbered 6, after V lost 1 base and J lost 6 bases. The germline V gene encodes CDR1 DFQATT and CDR2 SNEGSKA (reference sequence).

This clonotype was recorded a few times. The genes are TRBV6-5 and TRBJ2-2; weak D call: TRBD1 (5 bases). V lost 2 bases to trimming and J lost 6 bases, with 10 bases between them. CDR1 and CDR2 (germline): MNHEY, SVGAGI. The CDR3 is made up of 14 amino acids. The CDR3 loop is CASSYPDSPGELFF. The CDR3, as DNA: TGTGCCAGCAGTTACCCCGACAGTCCCGGGGAGCTGTTTTTT.

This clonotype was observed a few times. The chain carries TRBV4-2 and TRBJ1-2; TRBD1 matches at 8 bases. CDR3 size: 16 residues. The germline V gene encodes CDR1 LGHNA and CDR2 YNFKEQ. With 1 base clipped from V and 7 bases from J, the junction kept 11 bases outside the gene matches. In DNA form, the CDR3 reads TGTGCCAGCAGCCAAGGAGGGACAGGATTTATCGGTGGCTACACCTTC. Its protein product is CASSQGGTGFIGGYTF.

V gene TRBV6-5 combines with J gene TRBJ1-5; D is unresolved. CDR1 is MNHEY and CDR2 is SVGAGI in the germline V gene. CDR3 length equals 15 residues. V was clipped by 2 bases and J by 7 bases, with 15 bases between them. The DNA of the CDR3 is TGTGCCAGCAGTTACGAGGGAGGTAGTGGGCAGCCCCAGCATTTT. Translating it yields CASSYEGGSGQPQHF.

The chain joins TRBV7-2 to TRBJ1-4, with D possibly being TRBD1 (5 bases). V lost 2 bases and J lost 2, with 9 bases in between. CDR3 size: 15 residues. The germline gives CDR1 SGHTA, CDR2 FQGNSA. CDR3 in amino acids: CASSLIKGTNEKLFF. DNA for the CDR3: TGTGCCAGCAGCTTAATTAAGGGGACTAATGAAAAACTGTTTTTT.